This T cell receptor (beta chain) was obtained from a study of shared clonotypes between healthy human individuals. About the study: Donors were a couple of women and a few men aged 18 to 49. Study-wide results and limits: The authors sampled blood alone, and tissue repertoires likely differ.

The length of the CDR3 is 12 residues. The V segment lost 6 bases and the J segment 8 bases; nucleotides outside the gene matches: 6. CDR1 is SQVTM, CDR2 ANQGSEA, per germline. The naive CD8 subset, CD45RO-negative cells positively selected for CCR7, excluded terminally differentiated effector memory CD45RA+ cells. In the source study's methods: ImmunoSEQ output lacked quality scores and full-length reads, limiting matched filtering. The repertoire was sequenced with immunoSEQ multiplex PCR; TCRdb's copy has only in-frame clones and lacks some. Clone size and V and J calls were adopted from that table, with D and trimming inferred from the DNA. The repertoire has 2 million to 2.5 million clones, just over 90% of them found once; the top ten carry 1.7%. Regarding this clone: Antigen: not known. The sample has other DNA sequences that encode this CDR3 too.

This chain uses TRBV29-1 with TRBJ1-2, with 10 bases that match TRBD1. This sequence was found in a man younger than 35 in good health. Some clones in this sample may be carry-over from other donors' samples. Sequenced input: naive CD8+ T cells from PBMCs. In DNA, the CDR3 is TGCAGCGTGGCGGGACAGGGGCTAGGCTACACCTTC. It codes for CSVAGQGLGYTF.